These 24 T cell receptor beta chains originate from one sample sequenced in a study of T cell repertoires in cytomegalovirus infection. MiXCR, applied by TCRdb to the reads, yields one record per CDR3 protein. The sample shows over 250,000 distinct CDR3 sequences, about 26% of them seen only once. The sample taken for sequencing was PBMCs. All receptors come from a human donor in good health (CMV status not recorded). Some clones in this sample may be carry-over from other donors' samples.

The V and J genes are TRBV27 and TRBJ2-1; D is unclear. Trimming cost V 4 bases and J 0 bases, with 7 bases left between them. The CDR3 contains 14 residues. Germline V lookup: CDR1 MNHEY, CDR2 SMNVEV (reference sequence). The CDR3 here is CASSSFGSYNEQFF. The DNA for the CDR3 is TGTGCCAGCAGTTCTTTCGGCTCCTACAATGAGCAGTTCTTC.

This clonotype was observed a few times. The chain combines TRBV11-2 with TRBJ2-7; 9 nucleotides agree with TRBD1. The CDR3 consists of 17 residues. Losses at the gene ends were 3 bases for V and 4 bases for J; bases not matched to a gene: 13. The germline V gene encodes CDR1 SGHAT and CDR2 FQNNGV. The CDR3 nucleotides are TGTGCCAGCAGCTTTAACCAACCGGGACAGGGCTCTTACGAGCAGTACTTC. It translates to CASSFNQPGQGSYEQYF.

This clonotype was seen repeatedly, ten times or more. The gene calls are TRBV7-2 and TRBJ2-7; D may be TRBD1 (6 bases). V lost 1 base to trimming and J lost 3 bases, with 13 bases between them. The CDR3 is 15 amino acids. Germline V gene data show CDR1 as SGHTA and CDR2 as FQGNSA. Here the CDR3 DNA reads TGTGCCAGCAGCTTAGGGAGACAGGCGATCTACGAGCAGTACTTC. It translates to CASSLGRQAIYEQYF. Filled out from reference TRBV7-2 and TRBJ2-7, the complete variable domain reads GAGVSQSPSNKVTEKGKDVELRCDPISGHTALYWYRQSLGQGLEFLIYFQGNSAPDKSGLPSDRFSAERTGGSVSTLTIQRTQQEDSAVYLCASSLGRQAIYEQYFGPGTRLTVT.

Of note for this clonotype: A junction end diverges from the germline sequence, so it may reflect a read error. V is TRBV19 and J is TRBJ1-5; a weak D match, TRBD1 (6 bases). This CDR3 spans 19 amino acids. Germline loops: CDR1 LNHDA, CDR2 SQIVND (reference sequence). The CDR3 protein is CASRIEGEGVSYGNQPQHF. DNA of the CDR3: TGTGCCAGTAGGATAGAGGGAGAGGGGGTATCATATGGCAATCAGCCCCAGCATTTT.

The V and J genes are TRBV18 and TRBJ1-2, with a possible D match to TRBD1 (5 bases). The CDR3 runs 14 residues. Per the germline V gene, CDR1 is KGHSH and CDR2 is LQKENI. The V and J ends lost 6 bases and 3 bases respectively, with 14 bases between them. The CDR3 loop is CASSSPGTDYGYTF. In DNA form, the CDR3 reads TGTGCCAGCTCGTCGCCAGGGACGGACTATGGCTACACCTTC.

The genes are TRBV7-1 and TRBJ2-7, with D perhaps being TRBD1 or TRBD2 (6 bases each). TRBV7-1 carries the ORF label, with uncertain function. Trimming cost V 5 bases and J 5 bases, with 13 bases left between them. The CDR3 is made up of 13 amino acids. The CDR3 DNA follows: TGTGCCAGCAGCAAGGGGGACTGGGACGAGCAGTACTTC. Translation gives CASSKGDWDEQYF.

This rearrangement joins TRBV5-6 to TRBJ2-1, with D uncertain. Between the trimmed V and J ends, which lost 1 base and 5 bases, there was a span of 4 bases. In germline, CDR1 is SGHDT, CDR2 YYEEEE. This CDR3 has 12 amino acids. The CDR3 DNA reads TGTGCCAGCAGCTTGTTGGACAATGAGCAGTTCTTC. Encoded protein: CASSLLDNEQFF.

The gene calls are TRBV5-6 and TRBJ2-1, with TRBD1 matching 10 bases. CDR3 length: 15 residues. The germline V gene has CDR1 SGHDT and CDR2 YYEEEE. Unmatched junction bases numbered 6, after V lost 2 bases and J lost 7 bases. CDR3 nucleotide sequence: TGTGCCAGCAGCTTAATCGGGACAGGGGATAATGAGCAGTTCTTC. This translates into CASSLIGTGDNEQFF. The variable domain in full, with the rest retrieved from reference TRBV5-6 and TRBJ2-1, is DAGVTQSPTHLIKTRGQQVTLRCSPKSGHDTVSWYQQALGQGPQFIFQYYEEEERQRGNFPDRFSGHQFPNYSSELNVNALLLGDSALYLCASSLIGTGDNEQFFGPGTRLTVL.

DNA of the CDR3: TGTGCCAGCAGGGACCGATCTTACAATGAGCAGTTCTTC. It is translated as CASRDRSYNEQFF. The chain carries TRBV6-6 and TRBJ2-1; D remains ambiguous. Trimming removed 6 bases from V and 4 bases from J, with 10 bases in between. The CDR3 spans 13 residues. Germline CDR1 MNHNY, CDR2 SVGAGI (reference sequence).

This clonotype was seen at least ten times. This chain uses TRBV7-8 with TRBJ1-5, with TRBD1 identical over 8 bases. This CDR3 is 15 amino acids long. Germline V gene data show CDR1 as SGHVS and CDR2 as FQNEAQ. V lost 6 bases and J lost 4; bases outside the gene matches: 8. The CDR3 bases are TGTGCCAGCAGTCTGGCAGGACAGGGAAATCAGCCCCAGCATTTT. It encodes CASSLAGQGNQPQHF.

This clonotype was found many times. V usage is TRBV7-2 and J usage is TRBJ1-5; D possibly corresponds to TRBD1 (6 bases). Between the trimmed V and J ends, which lost 1 base and 1 base, there was a span of 8 bases. In germline, CDR1 is SGHTA, CDR2 FQGNSA. CDR3 length: 15 residues. The CDR3 sequence: CASSLEGGSNQPQHF. Written as DNA, the CDR3 is TGTGCCAGCAGCTTAGAAGGGGGGAGCAATCAGCCCCAGCATTTT.

This clonotype appeared many times. The rearrangement uses TRBV7-2 and TRBJ2-7; the match to TRBD1 covers 9 bases. Germline V lookup: CDR1 SGHTA, CDR2 FQGNSA. Trimming removed 5 bases from V and 6 bases from J; junction bases left unmatched: 5. This CDR3 spans 13 amino acids. CDR3 residues: CASSGRQGGEQYF. The CDR3 DNA reads as TGTGCCAGCAGCGGCAGACAGGGGGGCGAGCAGTACTTC.

The genes are TRBV12-3 or TRBV12-4 and TRBJ1-2; a possible D gene is TRBD1 (5 bases). The CDR3 length is 11 residues. Deletions cut 8 bases from V and 8 bases from J, with 12 bases between. The CDR3 spells CASGDFIGYTF. CDR3 sequence (DNA): TGTGCCAGCGGGGACTTCATAGGCTACACCTTC.

This chain connects TRBV18 to TRBJ1-1; D is ambiguous. Trimming shortened V by 4 bases and J by 3 bases, and 9 bases separated the two germline ends. The CDR3 is made up of 13 amino acids. Looked up from germline, CDR1 is KGHSH and CDR2 is LQKENI. DNA for the CDR3: TGTGCCAGCTCACAGGGTATGGACACTGAAGCTTTCTTT. This codes for CASSQGMDTEAFF.

This clonotype was observed a handful of times. V and J are TRBV4-3 and TRBJ2-7; 9 bases match TRBD1. V shed 2 bases and J 4 bases; nucleotides not matched to a gene: 9. This CDR3 has 16 amino acids. CDR1 is LGHNA and CDR2 is YSLEER in the germline V gene. CDR3 residues: CASSQNIGQGLYEQYF. The CDR3 nucleotides are TGCGCCAGCAGCCAAAATATAGGACAGGGGTTGTACGAGCAGTACTTC.

The chain links TRBV7-9 to TRBJ2-1; D is unresolved. V was trimmed by 5 bases and J by 0 bases, leaving 14 bases between them. This CDR3 region has 16 residues. Germline loops: CDR1 SEHNR, CDR2 FQNEAQ (reference sequence). The CDR3 spells CASSPLRMSSYNEQFF. In nucleotides, the CDR3 is TGTGCCAGCAGCCCCCTCAGGATGAGCTCCTACAATGAGCAGTTCTTC.

There are a few counts of this clonotype. The chain combines TRBV7-2 with TRBJ1-2, with 9 bases aligning to TRBD1. There are 17 residues in the CDR3. CDR1 is SGHTA and CDR2 is FQGNSA in the germline V gene. The trim removed 4 bases at V and 7 bases at J, leaving 16 bases unmatched. The CDR3 reads CASSSPRGQGIIGGYTF. In DNA, the CDR3 is TGTGCCAGCAGCTCACCGCGCGGACAGGGGATTATTGGTGGCTACACCTTC.

The CDR3 region is CASSLISTGELFF. CDR3 DNA sequence: TGTGCCAGCAGCTTAATATCCACCGGGGAGCTGTTTTTT. The rearrangement uses TRBV7-7 and TRBJ2-2; D gene ambiguous. V was shortened by 2 bases and J by 4 bases, with 5 bases between the two germline ends. Germline V gene sequence: CDR1 SSHAT, CDR2 FNYEAQ (reference sequence). CDR3 length equals 13 residues.

J is TRBJ2-7 and V is TRBV7-8, with unresolved D. The V end lost 1 base, the J end lost 1 base, and 8 bases lay between the germline ends. Germline assignment: CDR1 SGHVS and CDR2 FQNEAQ. This CDR3 is 14 amino acids long. CDR3 region: CASSLDAGSYEQYF. The DNA of the CDR3 is TGTGCCAGCAGCTTAGATGCAGGATCCTACGAGCAGTACTTC.

This chain links TRBV5-1 with TRBJ2-1, with a tentative D call TRBD1 (6 bases). V lost 4 bases and J 2 bases, leaving 13 bases between the germline ends. Per the germline V gene, CDR1 is SGHRS and CDR2 is YFSETQ. The CDR3 is made up of 15 amino acids. This CDR3 reads CASSRTGTTYNEQFF. Here the CDR3 DNA reads TGCGCCAGCAGCCGTACAGGGACCACCTACAATGAGCAGTTCTTC.

The sample holds many counts of this clonotype. The chain combines TRBV19 with TRBJ1-2; D perhaps matches TRBD1 (5 bases). Germline loops: CDR1 LNHDA, CDR2 SQIVND (reference sequence). The CDR3 consists of 14 residues. Between the trimmed V and J ends, which lost 10 bases and 8 bases, there was a span of 23 bases. CDR3 in amino acids: CATSRWRGEPGYTF. CDR3 in DNA: TGTGCCACCTCACGTTGGCGGGGGGAACCCGGCTACACCTTC.

The chain recombines TRBV2 with TRBJ2-5; 14 positions match TRBD2. From germline, CDR1 is SNHLY and CDR2 FYNNEI. The CDR3 is 14 amino acids. V shed 4 bases and J 5 bases; nucleotides not matched to a gene: 0. The CDR3 coding sequence is TGTGCCAGCAGTGGACTAGCGGGGGGGGAGACCCAGTACTTC. Protein: CASSGLAGGETQYF.

The rearrangement joins TRBV5-1 to TRBJ2-2; a possible D gene is TRBD1 (6 bases). Germline assignment: CDR1 SGHRS and CDR2 YFSETQ. The CDR3 is 16 amino acids. The V gene lost 4 bases and the J gene lost 0 bases, with 13 bases spanning the gap. CDR3 DNA: TGCGCCAGCAGCCACCAGGGACACTCGAACACCGGGGAGCTGTTTTTT. Encoded protein: CASSHQGHSNTGELFF.

The V gene is TRBV15, the J gene TRBJ2-7; TRBD2 agrees at 12 bases. The junction had 4 bases not matched to a gene; V was cut back by 4 bases and J by 6 bases. CDR1 and CDR2 (germline): LNHNV, YYDKDF (reference sequence). The CDR3 loop spans 14 amino acids. For the CDR3, the DNA is TGTGCCACCAGCATGACTAGCGGGAGTCTCGAGCAGTACTTC. Protein sequence: CATSMTSGSLEQYF.